Sequencing of this T cell receptor (beta chain) was carried out in a study of shared clonotypes between healthy human individuals. Looking at the study overall: Per donor, three plates held CD4 naive cells, three held CD4 memory, two held CD8 naive and one held CD8 memory.

Every subset had its genomic DNA shared out evenly among several immunoSEQ plates. Generated by immunoSEQ multiplex PCR, the TCRdb table keeps only in-frame clones and is missing some. Of millions of clones listed, around 94% were seen once; the top ten hold over 0.12%. Germline V gives CDR1 SGHTA, CDR2 FQGNSA. The CDR3 has 11 amino acids. V lost 2 bases and J 12 bases, leaving 9 bases between the germline ends. The specimen was naive CD4+ T cells sorted from blood. Subset defined: CD45RA+ positively selected. The sequence came from a man younger than 35 in good health. The chain links TRBV7-2 to TRBJ2-3, with a weak D call TRBD1 (6 bases). The CDR3 DNA reads TGTGCCAGCAGCTTAATGGGGGCCCAGTATTTT. It is translated as CASSLMGAQYF.